Reported below is one T cell receptor (beta chain). Its antigen is not known. V gave up 2 bases and J gave up 0 bases, with 7 bases separating them. CDR1 is MNHEY and CDR2 is SVGAGI in the germline V gene. The CDR3 length is 15 residues. This entry comes from a study of shared clonotypes between healthy human individuals. Study observations and caveats: Researchers found naive subsets generally carried larger estimated richness than memory subsets. In a few donors, around 5% of naive CD4 clonotypes appeared in common. Researchers sampled only blood; tissue repertoires likely differ. The generation probabilities recorded for non-shared clonotypes fell below those of clonotypes shared by all four donors.

Generated by immunoSEQ multiplex PCR, the TCRdb table keeps only in-frame clones and is missing some. The sample gives millions of clones, 90% to 95% of which show up once; roughly 0.13% is in the top ten. The sequence came from a man between 18 and 29 years old in good health. The sequenced sample consisted of naive CD4+ T cells sorted from blood. Documented subset: CD45RA+ positively selected. The rearrangement joins TRBV6-5 to TRBJ2-2; tentatively, D is TRBD2 (6 bases). CDR3 amino acids: CASSYRRANTGELFF. CDR3 nucleotides: TGTGCCAGCAGTTACAGGAGGGCGAACACCGGGGAGCTGTTTTTT.